The 28 T cell receptor beta chains below all came from one sample that was sequenced in a study of blood T cells in healthy people across ages. Then a second PCR, running roughly 7 to 11 cycles, was carried out with a sample-barcoded 5' primer and a J-beta primer mix. In TCRdb, the 5' RACE reads were re-called with MiXCR into one record per CDR3 protein. There are about 650,000 distinct CDR3 sequences in the sample; roughly 30% occur only once, and 15% lies in the top ten. Sequenced sample: blood. All receptors derive from a woman older than 75 in good health.

This clonotype showed up many times. The chain couples TRBV5-6 to TRBJ2-5; D assignment may be TRBD1 or TRBD2 (5 bases each). Germline CDR1 is SGHDT and CDR2 is YYEEEE. Deletions cut 4 bases from V and 5 bases from J, with 9 bases between. The CDR3 runs to 12 residues. This CDR3 is CASSRDGETQYF. As DNA, the CDR3 is TGTGCCAGCAGCCGGGACGGTGAGACCCAGTACTTC.

The rearrangement joins TRBV30 to TRBJ2-1; a possible D gene is TRBD1 (5 bases). Germline V gives CDR1 GTSNPN, CDR2 SVGIG (reference sequence). V lost 0 bases and J lost 8, with 5 bases in between. CDR3 size: 11 residues. The CDR3 loop reads CAWSVGDEQFF. In DNA, the CDR3 is TGTGCCTGGAGTGTAGGGGATGAGCAGTTCTTC.

This chain connects TRBV5-1 to TRBJ2-1, with a possible D match to TRBD2 (5 bases). Trimming removed 6 bases at V and 0 bases at J, with 16 bases between. The CDR3 has 16 residues. Germline-derived CDR1 and CDR2 are SGHRS and YFSETQ. CDR3 in amino acids: CASTFSGDYSYNEQFF. The CDR3 bases are TGCGCCAGCACCTTCTCCGGGGATTACTCCTACAATGAGCAGTTCTTC.

This clonotype was seen many times. This chain uses TRBV7-2 with TRBJ2-7; the D is unclear. CDR1 is SGHTA, CDR2 FQGNSA, per germline. The CDR3 has 16 residues. V was clipped by 2 bases and J by 0 bases, with 14 bases between them. This CDR3 reads CASSLYGLSSSYEQYF. The CDR3 bases are TGTGCCAGCAGCTTATACGGGTTATCGAGCTCCTACGAGCAGTACTTC.

With regard to this clonotype: One junction end does not reproduce the germline sequence, and a read error may be involved. CDR3 sequence reads: CTISAGQETQYF. The CDR3 DNA sequence: TGTACCATCAGTGCAGGCCAAGAGACCCAGTACTTT. The chain combines TRBV10-3 with TRBJ2-5, with D unclear. Per germline, CDR1 ENHRY and CDR2 SYGVKD. This CDR3 is 12 amino acids long.

CDR3 protein: CASSQEIGGLVHNIQYF. In nucleotides, the CDR3 is TGTGCCAGCAGCCAAGAGATTGGTGGGCTAGTTCACAACATTCAGTACTTC. The rearrangement joins TRBV3-1 to TRBJ2-7, with D uncertain. The J call may be faulty, since TRBJ2-4 better matches the DNA end. Germline V gene lookup returns CDR1 LGHDT and CDR2 YNNKEL (reference sequence). CDR3 length: 17 residues.

A remark on this clonotype: A clone one base away is much larger, so this may be a read error. V is TRBV4-1 and J is TRBJ2-5; D remains unclear. The V end lost 3 bases, the J end lost 2 bases, and 7 bases lay between the germline ends. Germline CDR1 is MGHRA and CDR2 is YSYEKL. The CDR3 consists of 13 residues. The CDR3 sequence is CASSQSIQETQYF. The CDR3 coding sequence is TGCGCCAGCAGCCAGTCAATACAAGAGACCCAGTACTTC.

This clonotype showed up many times. This chain connects TRBV6-1 to TRBJ2-1; no firm D call. V lost 7 bases, J lost 0 bases, and 10 bases lay in between. The CDR3 runs 14 residues. Germline loops: CDR1 MNHNS, CDR2 SASEGT. The CDR3 protein is CASTSVDSYNEQFF. In DNA, the CDR3 is TGTGCCAGCACCTCCGTCGACTCCTACAATGAGCAGTTCTTC.

This clonotype was detected only a few times. Compared with germline, one end of the junction differs, possibly owing to a read error. The rearrangement uses TRBV3-1 and TRBJ1-4, with D possibly matching TRBD1 (5 bases). This CDR3 region has 14 residues. The germline V gene has CDR1 LGHDT and CDR2 YNNKEL (reference sequence). The CDR3 coding sequence is TGTGCCAGCAGCTCCCGGCGGGGGAATGAAAAACGGTTTTTT. Its translation: CASSSRRGNEKRFF.

With regard to this clonotype: A read error may explain this, as a much larger clone is one base away. The genes are TRBV5-6 and TRBJ2-5, with 10 bases aligning to TRBD2. Germline V gives CDR1 SGHDT, CDR2 YYEEEE. The CDR3 has 17 amino acids. The J segment lost 11 bases and the V segment lost 4 bases, leaving 20 bases of the junction unmatched. This CDR3 is CASSPNLLAGSNNEQYF. CDR3 bases: TGTGCCAGCAGCCCAAACCTACTAGCGGGGAGTAACAATGAGCAGTACTTC.

The V gene is TRBV18, the J gene TRBJ1-1; no reliable D call. V was clipped by 3 bases and J by 3 bases, with 11 bases between them. The germline V gene encodes CDR1 KGHSH and CDR2 LQKENI. The CDR3 is made up of 14 amino acids. In DNA form, the CDR3 reads TGTGCCAGCTCACCTTTGCCCTCCGACACTGAAGCTTTCTTT. It specifies CASSPLPSDTEAFF.

Regarding this clonotype: One end of the junction fails to match germline, which may point to a read error. This chain connects TRBV10-3 to TRBJ2-5; D might be TRBD2 (6 bases). The J call could be wrong; TRBJ2-1 is a better fit for the DNA end. This CDR3 contains 15 residues. From germline, CDR1 is ENHRY and CDR2 SYGVKD. The CDR3 coding sequence is TGTGTCATCAGTGAAATCGGGAGACGGCAAGAGACCCAGTTCTTC. Its protein is CVISEIGRRQETQFF.

In this sample, this clonotype turned up many times. At one end the junction does not follow the germline gene, possibly because of a read error. This chain connects TRBV7-2 to TRBJ1-1, with D perhaps TRBD1 (5 bases). CDR3 size: 14 residues. The germline gives CDR1 SGHTA, CDR2 FQGNSA. The CDR3 DNA is TGTGCCAGCAGTTTAGGGGCCCTGAACACTGAAGCTTTCTTT. Its translation: CASSLGALNTEAFF. Drawing the rest from reference TRBV7-2 and TRBJ1-1, the complete variable domain is GAGVSQSPSNKVTEKGKDVELRCDPISGHTALYWYRQSLGQGLEFLIYFQGNSAPDKSGLPSDRFSAERTGGSVSTLTIQRTQQEDSAVYLCASSLGALNTEAFFGQGTRLTVV.

This clonotype came up many times. The V call is TRBV5-4, the J call TRBJ2-5; 8 bases line up with TRBD2. Germline V gene lookup returns CDR1 SGHNT and CDR2 YYREEE (reference sequence). The CDR3 loop spans 16 amino acids. The V gene end was trimmed by 4 bases and the J gene end by 3 bases; junction bases not matched to a gene: 11. CDR3 nucleotide sequence: TGTGCCAGCAGCCTCGGGACTAGAGGGAGGGAAGAGACCCAGTACTTC. Translation: CASSLGTRGREETQYF.

This clonotype was found a few times. This chain joins TRBV7-2 and TRBJ2-1, with 8 positions matching TRBD2. Germline CDR1 and CDR2: SGHTA and FQGNSA. This CDR3 has 18 amino acids. V was clipped by 5 bases and J by 9 bases; unmatched bases: 21. The DNA of the CDR3 is TGTGCCAGCAGCCGCGGACCGGGCGGGGGGACGCTACGCCGTGAGCAGTTCTTC. It codes for CASSRGPGGGTLRREQFF.

This clonotype was seen repeatedly, ten times or more. V and J are TRBV9 and TRBJ2-1, with D perhaps matching TRBD2 (5 bases). Germline V gene sequence: CDR1 SGDLS, CDR2 YYNGEE. Trimming took 0 bases from V and 6 from J, leaving 10 bases between them. The CDR3 has 14 residues. Here the CDR3 reads CASSVAQAGNEQFF. The CDR3 DNA follows: TGTGCCAGCAGCGTAGCCCAGGCGGGCAATGAGCAGTTCTTC.

Regarding this clonotype: A much larger clonotype is one base distant, so this may be a read error. The chain has TRBV20-1 and TRBJ2-3, with 8 bases that match TRBD2. This CDR3 region has 14 residues. Germline loops: CDR1 DFQATT, CDR2 SNEGSKA (reference sequence). The CDR3 protein is CSAPRSGSTGTQYF. CDR3 coding DNA: TGCAGTGCACCCCGGAGCGGGAGCACAGGTACGCAGTATTTT.

This clonotype has at least ten counts. This rearrangement joins TRBV7-8 to TRBJ2-5, with unresolved D. V lost 0 bases, J lost 3 bases, and 8 bases lay in between. Germline V lookup: CDR1 SGHVS, CDR2 FQNEAQ. The CDR3 spans 14 residues. The CDR3 protein is CASSLASEEETQYF. The CDR3 region has the DNA TGTGCCAGCAGCTTAGCGTCCGAAGAAGAGACCCAGTACTTC.

On this clonotype: The junction and the germline gene differ at one end; a read error may be behind it. This chain links TRBV20-1 with TRBJ2-1, with a tentative D call TRBD2 (5 bases). Germline CDR1 reads DFQATT; CDR2 reads SNEGSKA (reference sequence). The CDR3 is 14 residues long. As DNA, the CDR3 is TGTGCTATGCTAAGTTCGGCTAGCCGAGGTGAGCAGTTCTTC. Translated, it gives CAMLSSASRGEQFF.

Concerning this clonotype itself: The junction departs from germline at one end; a sequencing error may be responsible. The chain recombines TRBV7-3 with TRBJ2-1; TRBD2 agrees at 7 bases. This CDR3 is built from 16 residues. Germline loops: CDR1 SGHTA, CDR2 FQGTGA. The CDR3 region has the DNA TGTGCCAGCAGCCCCTTGGGGGGGGGTACCTACAGTGAGCAGGTCTTC. Its protein product is CASSPLGGGTYSEQVF. Complete variable domain (other parts from reference TRBV7-3 and TRBJ2-1): GAGVSQTPSNKVTEKGKYVELRCDPISGHTALYWYRQSLGQGPEFLIYFQGTGAADDSGLPNDRFFAVRPEGSVSTLKIQRTERGDSAVYLCASSPLGGGTYSEQVFGPGTRLTVL.

The chain combines TRBV28 with TRBJ2-1, with TRBD1 identical over 7 bases. Germline V gene sequence: CDR1 MDHEN, CDR2 SYDVKM. J was trimmed by 11 bases and V by 6 bases; bases with no gene match: 7. The CDR3 is 12 amino acids. CDR3 in amino acids: CASRSDRDQQFF. In DNA form, the CDR3 reads TGTGCCAGCAGGTCAGACAGGGACCAGCAGTTCTTC.

This clonotype has just a few counts. The CDR3 region is CASRPGGQGSNQPQHF. The CDR3 DNA reads as TGTGCCAGCAGGCCAGGGGGCCAGGGGAGCAATCAGCCCCAGCATTTT. The V gene is TRBV2, the J gene TRBJ1-5; 8 nucleotides line up with TRBD1. The germline V gene encodes CDR1 SNHLY and CDR2 FYNNEI. The CDR3 covers 16 residues. After removal of 6 bases from V and 1 base from J, the junction contained 8 bases not matched to a gene.

Note on this clonotype: Compared with germline, one end of the junction differs, possibly owing to a read error. The chain is built from TRBV30 and TRBJ1-5; D is unclear. CDR3 length: 13 residues. Germline lookup yields CDR1 GTSNPN and CDR2 SVGIG (reference sequence). This CDR3 reads CAWKGGSHQPQHF. The CDR3 region has the DNA TGTGCCTGGAAGGGTGGTAGCCATCAGCCCCAGCATTTT.

The chain joins TRBV7-2 to TRBJ2-3; 15 nucleotides agree with TRBD2. This CDR3 has 16 residues. Germline loops: CDR1 SGHTA, CDR2 FQGNSA. V shed 4 bases, J shed 6 bases, and the junction held 5 bases outside the gene matches. The CDR3 DNA reads as TGTGCCAGCAGCTCGGGACTAGCGGGAGGCGCGGATACGCAGTATTTT. Translating it yields CASSSGLAGGADTQYF.

This clonotype was seen a few times. The chain carries TRBV5-8 and TRBJ2-3; 9 bases are shared with TRBD2. The CDR3 sequence is 17 residues long. J lost 0 bases, V lost 3 bases, and 8 bases had no gene match. The germline CDR1 and CDR2 sequences are SGHTS and YDEGEE. CDR3 nucleotide sequence: TGTGCCAGCAGCTGGGTCCTAGCGGGGACGAGCACAGATACGCAGTATTTT. Translating gives CASSWVLAGTSTDTQYF.

This chain uses TRBV3-1 with TRBJ2-5; TRBD2 might be the D (6 bases). Per the germline V gene, CDR1 is LGHDT and CDR2 is YNNKEL (reference sequence). The CDR3 runs 15 residues. The V gene lost 2 bases and the J gene lost 2 bases, with 12 bases spanning the gap. The CDR3 bases are TGTGCCAGCAGCCAATCGTTTAGCGGTCAAGAGACCCAGTACTTC. Amino acid sequence: CASSQSFSGQETQYF.

V is TRBV4-2 and J is TRBJ2-3, with 12 positions matching TRBD2. This CDR3 region has 17 residues. V shed 1 base and J 7 bases; nucleotides not matched to a gene: 9. CDR1 and CDR2 (germline): LGHNA, YNFKEQ. The CDR3 nucleotides are TGTGCCAGCAGCCAAGGGGGGGCTAGCGGGGGGGCTAATACGCAGTATTTT. Its translation: CASSQGGASGGANTQYF.

This clonotype has only one observation. The rearrangement joins TRBV7-2 to TRBJ2-5, with 7 positions matching TRBD1. V lost 6 bases, J lost 4 bases, and 14 bases stayed unmatched. This CDR3 region has 16 residues. Germline V gene lookup returns CDR1 SGHTA and CDR2 FQGNSA. The CDR3 DNA reads TGTGCCAGCAGTCGATTGACAGGGAAGGTTTTAGAGACCCAGTACTTC. The encoded protein is CASSRLTGKVLETQYF.